This TCR beta chain was recovered during a study of cytomegalovirus exposure and HLA in healthy donors. The sample holds a few counts of this clone. An end of the junction does not agree with germline; a read error may underlie this. Other DNA sequences within the sample encode an identical CDR3. The CDR3 has 14 amino acids. Germline V lookup: CDR1 SGHRS, CDR2 YFSETQ. Generated by immunoSEQ multiplex PCR, the TCRdb table keeps only in-frame clones and is missing some. The table includes 120,000 or so clones, about 84% detected once. The origin of this receptor is a woman aged 25-40 years in good health and CMV-seronegative. The specimen was PBMCs. The chain combines TRBV5-1 with TRBJ1-2; TRBD1 aligns across 8 bases. The CDR3 DNA is TGCGCCAGCAGTTTGGGACAGGATACACGGGGCTACACCTTC. Protein: CASSLGQDTRGYTF.